The source of this TCR beta chain is a study of control samples from healthy donors and cancer patients. Profiling relied on immunoSEQ multiplex PCR, and the TCRdb table lists in-frame clones only, not all of them. The sample holds around 79,000 clones, 80% to 95% seen once. V trimming: 3 bases; J trimming: 2 bases; junction bases outside the gene matches: 8. There are 17 residues in the CDR3. Germline values: CDR1 LNHDA, CDR2 SQIVND (reference sequence). The TCR originated in a woman between 35 and 50 years old with lung cancer. The sequenced sample was PBMCs. The rearrangement links TRBV19 to TRBJ2-1; 9 nucleotides align to TRBD2. The CDR3 DNA sequence: TGTGCCAGTAGTATCTCAGGCGGGGGGGCCGCCTACAATGAGCAGTTCTTC. This sequence encodes CASSISGGGAAYNEQFF.